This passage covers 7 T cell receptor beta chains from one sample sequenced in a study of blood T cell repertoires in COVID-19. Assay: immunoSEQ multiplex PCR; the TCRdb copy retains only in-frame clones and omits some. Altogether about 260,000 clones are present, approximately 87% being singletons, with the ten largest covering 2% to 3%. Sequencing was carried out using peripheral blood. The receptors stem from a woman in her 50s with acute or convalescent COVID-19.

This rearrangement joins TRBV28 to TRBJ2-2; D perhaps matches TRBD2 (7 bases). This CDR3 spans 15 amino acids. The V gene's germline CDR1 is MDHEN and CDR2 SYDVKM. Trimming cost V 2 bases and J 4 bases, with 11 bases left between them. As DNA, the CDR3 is TGTGCCAGCAGTTTAGGGGGGGCATCCACCGGGGAGCTGTTTTTT. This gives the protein CASSLGGASTGELFF.

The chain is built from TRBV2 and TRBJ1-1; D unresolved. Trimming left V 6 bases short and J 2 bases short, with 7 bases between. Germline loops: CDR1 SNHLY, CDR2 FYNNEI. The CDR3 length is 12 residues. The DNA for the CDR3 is TGTGCCAGCAGAGAGGGTAACACTGAAGCTTTCTTT. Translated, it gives CASREGNTEAFF.

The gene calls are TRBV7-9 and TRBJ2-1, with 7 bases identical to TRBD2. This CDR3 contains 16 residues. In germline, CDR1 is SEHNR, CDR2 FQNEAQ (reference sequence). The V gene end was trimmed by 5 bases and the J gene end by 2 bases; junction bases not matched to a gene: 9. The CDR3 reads CASSPPSGKPYNEQFF. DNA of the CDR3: TGTGCCAGCAGCCCCCCGAGCGGGAAACCCTACAATGAGCAGTTCTTC.

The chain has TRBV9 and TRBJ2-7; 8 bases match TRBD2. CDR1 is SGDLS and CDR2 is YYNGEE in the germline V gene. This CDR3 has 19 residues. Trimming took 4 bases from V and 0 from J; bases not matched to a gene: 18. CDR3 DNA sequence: TGTGCCAGCAGCCCCCGGACTAGCTCGAGTTTCCCGAGCTCCTACGAGCAGTACTTC. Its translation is CASSPRTSSSFPSSYEQYF. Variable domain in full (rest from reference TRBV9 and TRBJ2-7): DSGVTQTPKHLITATGQRVTLRCSPRSGDLSVYWYQQSLDQGLQFLIQYYNGEERAKGNILERFSAQQFPDLHSELNLSSLELGDSALYFCASSPRTSSSFPSSYEQYFGPGTRLTVT.

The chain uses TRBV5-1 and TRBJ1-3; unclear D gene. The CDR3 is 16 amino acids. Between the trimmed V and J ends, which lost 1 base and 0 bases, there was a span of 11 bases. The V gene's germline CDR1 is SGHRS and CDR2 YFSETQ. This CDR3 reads CASSLFGTASGNTIYF. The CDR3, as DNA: TGCGCCAGCAGCTTGTTCGGTACTGCCTCTGGAAACACCATATATTTT.

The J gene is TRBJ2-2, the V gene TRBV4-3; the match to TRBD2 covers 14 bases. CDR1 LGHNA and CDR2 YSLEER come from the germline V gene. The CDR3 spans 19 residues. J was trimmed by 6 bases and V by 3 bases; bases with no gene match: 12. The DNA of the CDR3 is TGCGCCAGCAGCCACCCCAAGGGGAGACTAGCGGGAGGGGCCGGGGAGCTGTTTTTT. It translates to CASSHPKGRLAGGAGELFF.

The CDR3 reads CASSLLRGMAFF. The CDR3 nucleotides read TGTGCCAGCAGTTTATTAAGGGGTATGGCTTTCTTT. This chain uses TRBV27 with TRBJ1-1; D perhaps matches TRBD1 (5 bases). There are 12 residues in the CDR3. Germline V gene data show CDR1 as MNHEY and CDR2 as SMNVEV (reference sequence). Between the trimmed V and J ends, which lost 1 base and 11 bases, there was a span of 11 bases.